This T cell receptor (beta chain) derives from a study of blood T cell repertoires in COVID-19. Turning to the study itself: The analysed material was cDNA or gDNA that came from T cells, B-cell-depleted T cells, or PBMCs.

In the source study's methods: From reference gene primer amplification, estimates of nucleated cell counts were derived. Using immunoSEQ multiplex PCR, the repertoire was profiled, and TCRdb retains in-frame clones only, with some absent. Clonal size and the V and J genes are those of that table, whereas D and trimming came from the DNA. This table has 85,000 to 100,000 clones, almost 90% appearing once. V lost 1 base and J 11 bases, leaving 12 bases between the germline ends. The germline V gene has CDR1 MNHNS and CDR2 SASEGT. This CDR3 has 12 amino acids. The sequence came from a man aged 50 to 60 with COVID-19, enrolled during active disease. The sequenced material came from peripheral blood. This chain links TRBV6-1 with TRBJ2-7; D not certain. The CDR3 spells CASSEGLEVEYF. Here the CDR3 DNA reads TGTGCCAGCAGTGAAGGCCTCGAGGTGGAGTACTTC.